These T cell receptor beta chains were read from a single sample in a study of shared clonotypes between healthy human individuals. Repertoires were generated with immunoSEQ multiplex PCR, while TCRdb's copy carries only in-frame clones and drops some. This sample has roughly 1 million clones, with more than 65% found just once. The specimen sequenced was memory CD4+ T cells sorted from blood. The receptor set was obtained from a man aged 18 to 35 in good health. Each CDR3 is given without its conserved first and last residue.

cdr3_aa,j_call,v_call
AITKGAGSDTQY,TRBJ2-3,TRBV10-3
ASTSQGAGLSGANVLT,TRBJ2-6,TRBV28
AIGDVSSTDTQY,TRBJ2-3,TRBV10-3
AWSLNSNQPQH,TRBJ1-5,TRBV30
ASSLVGDGYT,TRBJ1-2,TRBV7-9
AGGGVNEQY,TRBJ2-7,TRBV28
ASSSDPRGLTGELF,TRBJ2-2,TRBV7-7
ASSPPFTGPSGEKLF,TRBJ1-4,TRBV18
ASSKWTGADGYT,TRBJ1-2,TRBV19
ASSPVGGDQETQY,TRBJ2-5,TRBV6-1
AWSAIGNEQY,TRBJ2-7,TRBV30
ASSPQLARNEQF,TRBJ2-1,TRBV14
ASNPGQDYNEQF,TRBJ2-1,TRBV5-4
ASSPGRGANSPLH,TRBJ1-6,TRBV9
SVGQQETQY,TRBJ2-5,TRBV29-1
AWSGTGTQY,TRBJ2-5,TRBV30
ASDRTLREQF,TRBJ2-1,TRBV2
AIREGLAGYEQY,TRBJ2-7,TRBV10-3
ASNQGGVNTEAF,TRBJ1-1,TRBV11-2
ASSPPSGTSGAYEQY,TRBJ2-7,TRBV18
ASTPSGGGKNIQY,TRBJ2-4,TRBV6-5
ASSLGDRVLSHEQF,TRBJ2-1,TRBV5-1
ARSLLRAGELF,TRBJ2-2,TRBV5-3
ASVPGIWWRTSGFQETQY,TRBJ2-5,TRBV19
ASRPGQANSPLH,TRBJ1-6,TRBV6-6
ASRPEPGQGNEKLF,TRBJ1-4,TRBV5-1
AWSVTVEAF,TRBJ1-1,TRBV30
ASSQDFGETQY,TRBJ2-5,TRBV4-1
ASSEGQVLWSDSPLH,TRBJ1-6,TRBV9
ASSGGPGTGSVSGANVLT,TRBJ2-6,TRBV13
ASSPERYQPQH,TRBJ1-5,TRBV7-2
ASWDSVSAIY,TRBJ1-3,TRBV5-1
ASSVDRQETQY,TRBJ2-5,TRBV9
AIRGQGNGYT,TRBJ1-2,TRBV10-3
ASSQDPGKGTGELF,TRBJ2-2,TRBV4-1
ASSLPGPKSSYEQY,NA,TRBV5-6
ASSSDSGNTIY,TRBJ1-3,TRBV19
ASSGSGYTEAF,TRBJ1-1,TRBV25-1
AISATSGISTDTQY,TRBJ2-3,TRBV10-3
ASSRDRVGTDTQY,TRBJ2-3,TRBV2
ASRGTGDNSPLH,TRBJ1-6,TRBV6-6
ASSLRGSNTGELF,TRBJ2-2,TRBV5-1
ASSLLRGGGTGELF,TRBJ2-2,TRBV7-6
ASSPPDVYEQY,TRBJ2-7,TRBV18
ASSLGTGSDEQY,TRBJ2-7,TRBV7-2
ASSSRAGGLGEQF,TRBJ2-1,TRBV7-2
ASSPDGQGRQY,TRBJ2-7,TRBV19
ASSLGTAGELF,TRBJ2-2,TRBV16
ASSAYRGNTIY,TRBJ1-3,TRBV9
ASSFPVSSYNEQF,TRBJ2-1,TRBV5-1
ASSEGLAGGNEQF,TRBJ2-1,TRBV2
SVALPGANVLT,TRBJ2-6,TRBV29-1
ASSFSGANYGYT,TRBJ1-2,TRBV27
ASSERYEQF,TRBJ2-1,TRBV5-6